This T cell receptor beta chain was captured in a study of shared clonotypes between healthy human individuals. An assay was performed, and its level was deep. Replicate PCRs run on sorted subsets employed approximately 0.2 ug DNA, approximately 30,000 T cell genomes. Only in-frame clones appear in the TCRdb table, and some are missing; sequencing was by immunoSEQ multiplex PCR. This sample carries about 1.4 million clones, approximately 97% of them seen once, and the ten largest clones take more than 0.9%. The TCR was taken from a man aged 25-40 years in good health. The sequenced material came from naive CD4+ T cells sorted from blood. Described subset: CD45RA+ positively selected.

The CDR3 here is CASSRGWNEQFF. The CDR3 nucleotides are TGTGCCAGCAGCCGGGGTTGGAATGAGCAGTTCTTC. V usage is TRBV6-5 and J usage is TRBJ2-1; maybe TRBD2 (5 bases). CDR3 size: 12 residues. Looked up from germline, CDR1 is MNHEY and CDR2 is SVGAGI. V lost 6 bases and J 7 bases, leaving 10 bases between the germline ends.